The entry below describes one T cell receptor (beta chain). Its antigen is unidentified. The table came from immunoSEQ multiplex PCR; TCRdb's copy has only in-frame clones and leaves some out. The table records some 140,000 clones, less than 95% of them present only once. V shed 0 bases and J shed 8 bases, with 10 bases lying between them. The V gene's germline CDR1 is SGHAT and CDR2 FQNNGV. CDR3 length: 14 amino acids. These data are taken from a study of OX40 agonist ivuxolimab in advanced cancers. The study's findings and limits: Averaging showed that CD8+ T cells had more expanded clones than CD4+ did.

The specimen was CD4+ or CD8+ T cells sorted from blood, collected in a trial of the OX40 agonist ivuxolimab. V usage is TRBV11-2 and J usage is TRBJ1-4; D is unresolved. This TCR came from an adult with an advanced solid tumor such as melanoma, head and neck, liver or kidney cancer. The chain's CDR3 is CASSLDRNSEKLFF. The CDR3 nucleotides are TGTGCCAGCAGCTTAGATCGAAACTCCGAAAAACTGTTTTTT.